This T cell receptor (beta chain) was sequenced during a study of CD8+CD57+ T cells in acquired aplastic anemia. Study summary: The study obtained an average of approximately 2.9 ug of DNA from sorted CD4+ and CD8+ cells.

The template used for profiling TCR beta VDJ and CDR3 was genomic DNA. MiXCR was run by TCRdb on the reads, yielding one entry per CDR3 protein. The sample includes some 170,000 distinct CDR3 sequences, roughly 60% seen only once; the top ten take approximately 46%. V was shortened by 2 bases and J by 1 base, with 0 bases between the two germline ends. This CDR3 spans 12 amino acids. Per the germline V gene, CDR1 is SEHNR and CDR2 is FQNEAQ (reference sequence). The patients chosen for sequencing had shown expansion of CD8+CD57+ cells (detected by flow cytometry). The sequence derives from a human donor with aplastic anemia. Sequencing was done on a sample of sorted CD4+, CD8+, or CD8+CD57+ T cells (not recorded which) from PBMCs. The V call is TRBV7-9, the J call TRBJ1-5, with D uncertain. CDR3 protein: CASSLSNQPQHF. The CDR3 DNA sequence: TGTGCCAGCAGCTTAAGCAATCAGCCCCAGCATTTT.